A selection of T cell receptor beta chains follows, all from one sample in a study of blood T cell repertoires in COVID-19. This table comes from immunoSEQ multiplex PCR, and its TCRdb copy is limited to in-frame clones, with some not included. The sample has about 390,000 clones, around nine tenths seen once. The material sequenced was PBMCs or T cells enriched from blood (not recorded which). The source is a woman aged 50 to 65 who had recovered from COVID-19. Each CDR3 is given with its conserved first and last residue. Each record gives: D gene, clone size, J gene, V gene, CDR3 DNA, CDR3 protein. D genes are given only for firm matches. The size field is filled for only some rows; it gives once, few, many or a size class.

D gene: .; clone size: .; J gene: TRBJ1-1; V gene: TRBV4-3; CDR3 DNA: TGCGCCAGCAGCCAAGATGCCTGGGGGGGAAACACTGAAGCTTTCTTT; CDR3 protein: CASSQDAWGGNTEAFF
D gene: .; clone size: few; J gene: TRBJ1-1; V gene: TRBV5-8; CDR3 DNA: TGTGCCAGCAGCTTCTTTCAGTCTGGGCTTTGGATTGAAGCTTTCTTT; CDR3 protein: CASSFFQSGLWIEAFF
D gene: TRBD1; clone size: .; J gene: TRBJ1-2; V gene: TRBV19; CDR3 DNA: TGTGCCAGTAGTCGGGACAGTAACTATGGCTACACCTTC; CDR3 protein: CASSRDSNYGYTF
D gene: .; clone size: few; J gene: TRBJ1-5; V gene: TRBV27; CDR3 DNA: TGTGCCAGCAGTTCAGCGGACGGGTGGACTCAGCCCCAGCATTTT; CDR3 protein: CASSSADGWTQPQHF
D gene: TRBD2; clone size: .; J gene: TRBJ2-1; V gene: TRBV15; CDR3 DNA: TGTGCCACCAGCAGAGATAAGACGGGCGGGGGGTACAATGAGCAGTTCTTC; CDR3 protein: CATSRDKTGGGYNEQFF
D gene: TRBD2; clone size: .; J gene: TRBJ2-1; V gene: TRBV7-9; CDR3 DNA: TGTGCCAGCAGCCCGACTAGCGGGGGCCCCTCCTACAATGAGCAGTTCTTC; CDR3 protein: CASSPTSGGPSYNEQFF
D gene: .; clone size: .; J gene: TRBJ1-2; V gene: TRBV5-6; CDR3 DNA: TGTGCCAGCAGCAGAGCCTACATGGGCCTCTATGGCTACACCTTC; CDR3 protein: CASSRAYMGLYGYTF
D gene: .; clone size: .; J gene: TRBJ1-6; V gene: TRBV7-2; CDR3 DNA: TGTGCCAGCAGCTCGCAGACAGTCCCCAATTCACCCCTCCACTTT; CDR3 protein: CASSSQTVPNSPLHF
D gene: TRBD1; clone size: .; J gene: TRBJ1-2; V gene: TRBV3-1/TRBV3-2; CDR3 DNA: TGTGCCAGCAGCCAAGAACAATTCTTGGACAGGATCTATGGCTACACCTTC; CDR3 protein: CASSQEQFLDRIYGYTF
D gene: TRBD1; clone size: .; J gene: TRBJ1-5; V gene: TRBV3-1/TRBV3-2; CDR3 DNA: TGTGCCAGCAGCTCGACATCCGGGACAGGGGGTCAGCCCCAGCATTTT; CDR3 protein: CASSSTSGTGGQPQHF
D gene: .; clone size: .; J gene: TRBJ2-1; V gene: TRBV9; CDR3 DNA: TGTGCCAGCAGCGCCACATTCAATGAGCAGTTCTTC; CDR3 protein: CASSATFNEQFF
D gene: .; clone size: .; J gene: TRBJ2-2; V gene: TRBV12-3/TRBV12-4; CDR3 DNA: TGTGCCAGCTCGGACATCAACACCGGGGAGCTGTTTTTT; CDR3 protein: CASSDINTGELFF
D gene: .; clone size: .; J gene: TRBJ2-1; V gene: TRBV7-9; CDR3 DNA: TGTGCCAGCCTTGCGGGGTTGGGGCAGTTCTTC; CDR3 protein: CASLAGLGQFF
D gene: .; clone size: .; J gene: TRBJ1-2; V gene: TRBV6-2/TRBV6-3; CDR3 DNA: TGTGCCAGCAGTCACGACAGGATTTATGGCTACACCTTC; CDR3 protein: CASSHDRIYGYTF
D gene: TRBD1; clone size: .; J gene: TRBJ2-7; V gene: TRBV6-5; CDR3 DNA: TGTGCCAGCAGTTACCGACAGGGCAATCTCTACGAGCAGTACTTC; CDR3 protein: CASSYRQGNLYEQYF
D gene: TRBD1; clone size: .; J gene: TRBJ2-3; V gene: TRBV11-3; CDR3 DNA: TGTGCCAGCAGCTTAGGCGACAGGGGAACAGATACGCAGTATTTT; CDR3 protein: CASSLGDRGTDTQYF
D gene: .; clone size: once; J gene: TRBJ1-6; V gene: TRBV5-6; CDR3 DNA: TGTGCCAGCAGCTTGGTTGCAGGGGTAGGATCACCCCTCCACTTT; CDR3 protein: CASSLVAGVGSPLHF